This T cell receptor (beta chain) was sequenced for a study of T cell changes during pregnancy in multiple sclerosis. The V end lost 6 bases, the J end lost 0 bases, and 12 bases lay between the germline ends. Germline V CDR1 and CDR2: MDHEN, SYDVKM. The CDR3 extends over 15 amino acids. Assay used: immunoSEQ multiplex PCR; TCRdb lists only in-frame clones, some missing. Altogether more than 25,000 clones are present, about 89% being singletons, with the ten largest covering 8.5% to 14%. Sequencing was performed on CD8+ T cells from peripheral blood mononuclear cells, taken in the third trimester of pregnancy. The chain couples TRBV28 to TRBJ1-5, with D perhaps TRBD1 (6 bases). The receptor was derived from a female donor with multiple sclerosis, enrolled in a pregnancy study. The CDR3 nucleotides read TGTGCCAGCAGCTTACAGGGTATTAGCAATCAGCCCCAGCATTTT. This gives the protein CASSLQGISNQPQHF. The whole variable domain, filled in from reference TRBV28 and TRBJ1-5, reads DVKVTQSSRYLVKRTGEKVFLECVQDMDHENMFWYRQDPGLGLRLIYFSYDVKMKEKGDIPEGYSVSREKKERFSLILESASTNQTSMYLCASSLQGISNQPQHFGDGTRLSIL.